These 10 T cell receptor beta chains share one sample of origin, sequenced in a study of blood T cell repertoires in COVID-19. Using immunoSEQ multiplex PCR, the repertoire was profiled, and TCRdb retains in-frame clones only, with some absent. The profile shows 280,000 or so clones, 90% of them singletons. Sequenced sample: PBMCs or T cells enriched from blood (not recorded which). Receptor source: a young woman with acute COVID-19.

The rearrangement uses TRBV7-9 and TRBJ1-6; 7 bases map to TRBD1. The CDR3 runs to 14 residues. The V segment lost 4 bases and the J segment 9 bases; nucleotides outside the gene matches: 6. The germline V gene has CDR1 SEHNR and CDR2 FQNEAQ (reference sequence). The CDR3 spells CASSSTGVGSPLHF. In DNA form, the CDR3 reads TGTGCCAGCAGCTCCACAGGGGTGGGTTCACCCCTCCACTTT. Complete variable domain (other parts from reference TRBV7-9 and TRBJ1-6): DTGVSQNPRHKITKRGQNVTFRCDPISEHNRLYWYRQTLGQGPEFLTYFQNEAQLEKSRLLSDRFSAERPKGSFSTLEIQRTEQGDSAMYLCASSSTGVGSPLHFGNGTRLTVT.

V is TRBV7-8 and J is TRBJ2-5; perhaps TRBD2 as D (5 bases). Germline V gene lookup returns CDR1 SGHVS and CDR2 FQNEAQ. Trimming pared 1 base from V and 4 bases from J, leaving 10 bases between. CDR3 length: 14 residues. The CDR3 spells CASSLVVAGETQYF. The CDR3 DNA reads as TGTGCCAGCAGCTTAGTTGTCGCGGGAGAGACCCAGTACTTC.

This chain connects TRBV7-9 to TRBJ1-3; TRBD1 agrees at 9 bases. With 4 bases clipped from V and 2 bases from J, the junction kept 0 bases outside the gene matches. This CDR3 region has 14 residues. The germline V gene encodes CDR1 SEHNR and CDR2 FQNEAQ (reference sequence). In DNA, the CDR3 is TGTGCCAGCAGCTGGGACAGGGCTGGAAACACCATATATTTT. Protein: CASSWDRAGNTIYF.

The chain is built from TRBV3-1 (or the pseudogene TRBV3-2) and TRBJ2-1, with D maybe TRBD1 (6 bases). V gave up 4 bases and J gave up 4 bases, with 17 bases separating them. Germline V gene lookup returns CDR1 LGHDT and CDR2 YNNKEL (reference sequence). The CDR3 extends over 16 amino acids. CDR3 residues: CASSPRPIGGYNEQFF. In DNA form, the CDR3 reads TGTGCCAGCAGCCCCCGACCCATAGGGGGTTACAATGAGCAGTTCTTC.

This clone was detected a few times. This chain links TRBV24-1 with TRBJ2-1, with 8 bases fitting TRBD1. Trimming took 5 bases from V and 8 from J; bases not matched to a gene: 7. Germline CDR1 is KGHDR and CDR2 is SFDVKD. The CDR3 is made up of 14 amino acids. The CDR3 loop is CATSARATGDEQFF. The CDR3 region has the DNA TGTGCCACCAGTGCCCGGGCGACAGGGGATGAGCAGTTCTTC.

The chain recombines TRBV9 with TRBJ2-1, with TRBD2 as a possible D gene (6 bases). Germline CDR1 reads SGDLS; CDR2 reads YYNGEE. V dropped 0 bases and J dropped 8 bases, with 18 bases sitting between them. The CDR3 consists of 16 residues. The CDR3 DNA sequence: TGTGCCAGCAGCGTAGTGCCTAGCGATCGGAGGTATGAGCAGTTCTTC. Protein: CASSVVPSDRRYEQFF.

The rearrangement links TRBV28 to TRBJ2-7; D not resolved. CDR1 is MDHEN and CDR2 is SYDVKM in the germline V gene. V was cut by 6 bases and J by 1 base, with 7 bases left in between. This CDR3 contains 12 residues. CDR3 region: CASRRVSYEQYF. The DNA for the CDR3 is TGTGCCAGCAGGAGAGTTTCCTACGAGCAGTACTTC.

CDR3 sequence (DNA): TGTGCCAGCAGTTACACGGGAGACGAGCAGTACTTC. Translating it yields CASSYTGDEQYF. V and J are TRBV6-5 and TRBJ2-7, with D perhaps matching TRBD2 (6 bases). The CDR3 is made up of 12 amino acids. The V gene's germline CDR1 is MNHEY and CDR2 SVGAGI. V lost 2 bases to trimming and J lost 5 bases, with 7 bases between them.

This clone was detected a few times. V and J are TRBV6-2 or TRBV6-3 and TRBJ2-1, with a possible D match to TRBD2 (6 bases). CDR3 length equals 13 residues. V lost 6 bases, J lost 12 bases, and 18 bases lay in between. The germline CDR1 and CDR2 sequences are MNHEY and SVGEGT. The CDR3 loop reads CASSTGTSRMQFF. Written as DNA, the CDR3 is TGTGCCAGCAGCACCGGGACTTCTCGAATGCAGTTCTTC.

The V call is TRBV18, the J call TRBJ1-5, with a tentative D call TRBD1 (5 bases). V lost 3 bases to trimming and J lost 2 bases, with 17 bases between them. This CDR3 region has 17 residues. CDR1 and CDR2 (germline): KGHSH, LQKENI. In DNA form, the CDR3 reads TGTGCCAGCTCACCTTTACCCCAGGGTTGGGGCAATCAGCCCCAGCATTTT. It specifies CASSPLPQGWGNQPQHF. The whole variable domain, remainder taken from reference TRBV18 and TRBJ1-5, is NAGVMQNPRHLVRRRGQEARLRCSPMKGHSHVYWYRQLPEEGLKFMVYLQKENIIDESGMPKERFSAEFPKEGPSILRIQQVVRGDSAAYFCASSPLPQGWGNQPQHFGDGTRLSIL.